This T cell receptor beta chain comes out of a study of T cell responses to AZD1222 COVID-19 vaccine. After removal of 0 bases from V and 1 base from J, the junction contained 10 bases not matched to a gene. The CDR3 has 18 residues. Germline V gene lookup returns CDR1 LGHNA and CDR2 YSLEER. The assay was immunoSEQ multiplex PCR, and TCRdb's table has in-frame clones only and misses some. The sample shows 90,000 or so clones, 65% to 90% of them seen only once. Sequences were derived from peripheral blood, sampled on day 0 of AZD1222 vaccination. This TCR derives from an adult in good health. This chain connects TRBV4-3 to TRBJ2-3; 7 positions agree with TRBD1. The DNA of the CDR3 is TGCGCCAGCAGCCAAGAATTTGTCGGAAGGGGGCGCACAGATACGCAGTATTTT. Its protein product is CASSQEFVGRGRTDTQYF.